The T cell receptor beta chain under discussion was sequenced for a study of CD8 T cells in ankylosing spondylitis. In the case of this clonotype: Its antigen is unknown.

Broader study findings: Ankylosing spondylitis blood seemed to carry a telltale TCR beta motif made of under ten highly homologous variants. Earlier work had already found some motif variants in reactive arthritis synovial fluid and blood.

Using quantitative 5'-RACE with molecular barcodes, the authors made TCR beta libraries. One entry per CDR3 protein, called by TCRdb with MiXCR from the 5' RACE reads. Of 450,000 to 550,000 distinct CDR3 sequences in the sample, about 5.4% were seen once. This sequence was found in a male donor with ankylosing spondylitis. The sequenced sample was blood, either unsorted or a sorted T cell fraction (not recorded which).

The CDR3, as DNA: TGTGCCAGCAGGAAAGGGGTCGGAGCTCACTCTGGGGCCAACGTCCTGACTTTC. Translating it yields CASRKGVGAHSGANVLTF. This chain uses TRBV6-1 with TRBJ2-6; TRBD1 is a possible D gene (5 bases). V shed 6 bases and J shed 0 bases, with 18 bases lying between them. Germline V gene data show CDR1 as MNHNS and CDR2 as SASEGT. There are 18 residues in the CDR3.